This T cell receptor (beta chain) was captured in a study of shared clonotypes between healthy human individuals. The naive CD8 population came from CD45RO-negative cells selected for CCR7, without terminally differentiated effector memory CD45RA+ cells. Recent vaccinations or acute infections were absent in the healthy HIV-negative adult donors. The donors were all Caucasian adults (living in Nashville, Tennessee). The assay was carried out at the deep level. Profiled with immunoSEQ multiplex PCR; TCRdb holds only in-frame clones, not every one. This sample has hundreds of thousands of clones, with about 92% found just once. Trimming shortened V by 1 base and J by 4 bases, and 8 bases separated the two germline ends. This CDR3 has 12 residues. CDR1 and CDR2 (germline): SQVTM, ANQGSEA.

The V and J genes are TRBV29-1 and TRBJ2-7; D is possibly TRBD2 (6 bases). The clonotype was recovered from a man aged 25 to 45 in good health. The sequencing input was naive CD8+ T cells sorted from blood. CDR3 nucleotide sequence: TGCAGCGTTGAAGTGCGGGGTTACGAGCAGTACTTC. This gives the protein CSVEVRGYEQYF.